This T cell receptor (beta chain) comes out of a study of human T cells and chemical hapten exposure. Study background: Among samples, TCR yields varied mainly because of small differences in pooled library volume.

With respect to this clonotype: The antigen remains undetermined.

Time point noted: pre-sensitization, week 0. Specified treatment: therapeutic diphenylcyclopropenone sensitization with weekly scalp DPC. Blood, whole and unfractionated, served as the source for total RNA extraction. Via MiXCR, TCRdb re-called the RACE reads, giving one row per CDR3 protein. The sample shows around 350,000 distinct CDR3 sequences, about 5% of them seen only once. General study points: While controls formed fewer of them, expanded TCRs formed significantly more large CDR3 similarity clusters.

With 1 base removed from V and 10 bases from J, the gap between germline ends came to 11 bases. There are 14 residues in the CDR3. CDR1 is SEHNR, CDR2 FQNEAQ, per germline (reference sequence). The sequence came from a young woman with alopecia areata. Some clones in this sample may be carry-over from other donors' samples. This chain connects TRBV7-9 to TRBJ1-6; D perhaps matches TRBD1 (6 bases). The sample here was whole blood, taken in connection with sensitization to the hapten diphenylcyclopropenone (DPC). Here the CDR3 DNA reads TGTGCCAGCAGCTTAGTCGCAGGGGACTCACCCCTCCACTTT. This gives the protein CASSLVAGDSPLHF.